This T cell receptor beta chain came from a study of blood T cells in healthy people across ages. This CDR3 region has 15 residues. V lost 0 bases and J 3 bases, leaving 11 bases between the germline ends. Germline V gene data show CDR1 as MGHRA and CDR2 as YSYEKL. A second PCR, run for about 7 to 11 cycles, used a sample-barcoded 5' primer plus a J-beta primer mix. Via MiXCR, TCRdb re-called the 5' RACE reads, giving one row per CDR3 protein. Here the sample spans roughly 1,000,000 distinct CDR3 sequences, less than 25% being singletons. The sample was also linked to a second study, of T cells of mothers and their children.

The clonotype comes from a girl aged 2-10 years in good health. The rearrangement uses TRBV4-1 and TRBJ1-2; tentatively, D is TRBD1 (6 bases). The source material was blood. CDR3 residues: CASSQEDSEYYGYTF. For the CDR3, the DNA is TGCGCCAGCAGCCAAGAGGACAGTGAGTACTATGGCTACACCTTC.